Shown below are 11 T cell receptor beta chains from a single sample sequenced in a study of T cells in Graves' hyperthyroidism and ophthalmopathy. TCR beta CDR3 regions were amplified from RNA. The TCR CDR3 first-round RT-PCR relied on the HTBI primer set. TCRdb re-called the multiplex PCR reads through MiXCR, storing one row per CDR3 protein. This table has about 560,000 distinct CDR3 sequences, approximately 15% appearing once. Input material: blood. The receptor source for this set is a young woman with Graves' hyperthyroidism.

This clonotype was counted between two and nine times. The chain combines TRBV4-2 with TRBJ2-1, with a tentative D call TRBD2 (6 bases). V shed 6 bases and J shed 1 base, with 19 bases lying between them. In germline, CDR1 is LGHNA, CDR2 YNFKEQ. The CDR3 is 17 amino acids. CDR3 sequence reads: CASSYRRETWSYNEQFF. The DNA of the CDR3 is TGTGCCAGCAGTTATAGGAGGGAAACGTGGTCCTACAATGAGCAGTTCTTC.

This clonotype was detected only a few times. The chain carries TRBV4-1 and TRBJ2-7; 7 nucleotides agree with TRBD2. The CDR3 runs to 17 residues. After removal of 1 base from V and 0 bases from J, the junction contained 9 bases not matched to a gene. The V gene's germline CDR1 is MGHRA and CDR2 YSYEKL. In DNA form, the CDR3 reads TGCGCCAGCAGCCAAGTTCCGCTAGCGGCCAACTCCTACGAGCAGTACTTC. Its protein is CASSQVPLAANSYEQYF.

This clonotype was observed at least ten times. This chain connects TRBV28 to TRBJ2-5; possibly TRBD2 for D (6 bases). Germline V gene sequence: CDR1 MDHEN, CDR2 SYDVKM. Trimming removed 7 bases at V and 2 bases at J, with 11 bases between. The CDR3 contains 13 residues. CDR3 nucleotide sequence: TGTGCCAGCACCCCTCTAGCGCAAGAGACCCAGTACTTC. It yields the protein CASTPLAQETQYF.

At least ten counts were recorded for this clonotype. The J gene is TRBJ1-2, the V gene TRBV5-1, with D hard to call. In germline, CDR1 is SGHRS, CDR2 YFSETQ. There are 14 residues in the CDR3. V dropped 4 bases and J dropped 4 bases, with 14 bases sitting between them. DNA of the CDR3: TGCGCCAGCAGCCCCTCCTTGGCCCTCTATGGCTACACCTTC. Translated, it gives CASSPSLALYGYTF.

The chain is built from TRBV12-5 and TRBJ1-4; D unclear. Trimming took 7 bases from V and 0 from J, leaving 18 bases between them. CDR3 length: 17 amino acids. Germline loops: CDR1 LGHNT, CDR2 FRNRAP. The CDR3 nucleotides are TGTGCTAGTGACAACACGTATCTCCTAGCAACTAATGAAAAACTGTTTTTT. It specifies CASDNTYLLATNEKLFF.

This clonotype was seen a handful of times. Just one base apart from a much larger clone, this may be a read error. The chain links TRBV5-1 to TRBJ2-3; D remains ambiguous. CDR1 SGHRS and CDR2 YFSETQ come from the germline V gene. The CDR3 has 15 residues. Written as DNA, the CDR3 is TGCGCCAGCAGCTTGGCCAGGCCGAGCACAGATACGCAGTGTTTT. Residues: CASSLARPSTDTQCF. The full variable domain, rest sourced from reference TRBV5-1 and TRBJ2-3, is KAGVTQTPRYLIKTRGQQVTLSCSPISGHRSVSWYQQTPGQGLQFLFEYFSETQRNKGNFPGRFSGRQFSNSRSEMNVSTLELGDSALYLCASSLARPSTDTQCFGPGTRLTVL.

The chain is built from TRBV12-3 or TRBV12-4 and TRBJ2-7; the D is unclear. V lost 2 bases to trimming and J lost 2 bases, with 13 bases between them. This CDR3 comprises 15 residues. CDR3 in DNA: TGTGCCAGCAGTTTAAGATTGGGCGGCACCTACGAGCAGTACTTC. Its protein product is CASSLRLGGTYEQYF.

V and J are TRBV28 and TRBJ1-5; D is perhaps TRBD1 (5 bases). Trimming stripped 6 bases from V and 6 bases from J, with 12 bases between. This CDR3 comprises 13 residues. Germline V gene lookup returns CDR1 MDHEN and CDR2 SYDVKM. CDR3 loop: CASRVSGTQPQHF. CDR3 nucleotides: TGTGCCAGCAGAGTGAGTGGGACTCAGCCCCAGCATTTT.

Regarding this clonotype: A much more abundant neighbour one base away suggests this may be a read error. The CDR3 is CASSRRQGTDNGQFF. In nucleotides, the CDR3 is TGTGCCAGCAGTAGGAGACAGGGGACAGACAATGGGCAGTTCTTC. The chain combines TRBV12-3 or TRBV12-4 with TRBJ2-1; 8 bases are shared with TRBD1. CDR3 length: 15 residues.

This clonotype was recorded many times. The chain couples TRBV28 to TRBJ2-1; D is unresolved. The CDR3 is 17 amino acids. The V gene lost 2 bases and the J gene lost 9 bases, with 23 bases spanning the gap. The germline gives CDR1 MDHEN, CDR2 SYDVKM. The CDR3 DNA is TGTGCCAGCAGTTTACCCCTCATGAGCGTACCGAATGGTGAGCAGTTCTTC. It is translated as CASSLPLMSVPNGEQFF.

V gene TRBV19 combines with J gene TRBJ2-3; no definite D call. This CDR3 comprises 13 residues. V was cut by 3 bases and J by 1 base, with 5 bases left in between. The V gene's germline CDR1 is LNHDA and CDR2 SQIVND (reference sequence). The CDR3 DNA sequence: TGTGCCAGTAGTATGACTGGCACAGATACGCAGTATTTT. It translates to CASSMTGTDTQYF.